The 27 T cell receptor beta chains below were found in one sample sequenced in a study of blood T cells in healthy people across ages. PCR was performed a second time for about 6 to 12 cycles using a sample-barcoded 5' primer and a J-beta primer mix. TCRdb reprocessed the 5' RACE reads via MiXCR and lists one record per CDR3 protein. Of around 2 million distinct CDR3 sequences in the sample, 35% to 50% are singletons; the top ten hold 23%. The sample was blood. The receptors derive from a human donor in good health.

The chain has TRBV5-1 and TRBJ2-3, with TRBD2 identical over 9 bases. The V and J ends lost 0 bases and 3 bases, in that order; junction bases with no gene match: 5. CDR1 is SGHRS, CDR2 YFSETQ, per germline. The CDR3 contains 16 residues. The CDR3 nucleotides read TGCGCCAGCAGCTTGGATGCGGGGGGGCCGACAGATACGCAGTATTTT. Its translation: CASSLDAGGPTDTQYF.

This rearrangement joins TRBV7-6 to TRBJ2-1; D is unresolved. CDR1 is SGHVS, CDR2 FNYEAQ, per germline. This CDR3 has 13 amino acids. Between the trimmed V and J ends, which lost 1 base and 3 bases, there was a span of 4 bases. CDR3 residues: CASSLEVYNEQFF. The CDR3 DNA reads TGTGCCAGCAGCTTAGAAGTCTACAATGAGCAGTTCTTC.

In this sample, this clonotype turned up a few times. CDR3 amino acids: CASSGELTYEQYF. CDR3 nucleotide sequence: TGTGCCAGCAGCGGCGAATTAACCTACGAGCAGTACTTC. The chain couples TRBV7-9 to TRBJ2-7; D remains ambiguous. Trimming shortened V by 5 bases and J by 2 bases, and 10 bases separated the two germline ends. This CDR3 has 13 amino acids. In germline, CDR1 is SEHNR, CDR2 FQNEAQ (reference sequence).

This rearrangement joins TRBV12-3 or TRBV12-4 to TRBJ2-3; TRBD2 matches at 7 bases. The length of the CDR3 is 14 residues. V dropped 5 bases and J dropped 3; count of bases not matched to a gene: 5. The CDR3 nucleotides are TGTGCCAGCAGTCGACGGGGGGTAACAGATACGCAGTATTTT. Protein product: CASSRRGVTDTQYF.

The chain links TRBV28 to TRBJ2-7, with D perhaps TRBD1 (6 bases). The CDR3 spans 12 residues. Germline CDR1 is MDHEN and CDR2 is SYDVKM. V lost 5 bases, J lost 10 bases, and 15 bases lay in between. CDR3 sequence (DNA): TGTGCCAGCAGTCCGGACCAAGGGGGTCAGTACTTC. Translation: CASSPDQGGQYF.

A note on this clonotype: It may be a read error: a sequence one base away is much more abundant. Because the CDR3 is missing its conserved closing phenylalanine or tryptophan, this is likely a read error. This chain connects TRBV12-3 or TRBV12-4 to TRBJ2-4; no definite D call. The J call is in doubt because the DNA end fits TRBJ2-5 better. The CDR3 sequence is 13 residues long. CDR3 in amino acids: CASSPPGDETQYC. In nucleotides, the CDR3 is TGTGCCAGCAGCCCCCCCGGAGACGAGACCCAGTACTGC.

The J gene is TRBJ2-1, the V gene TRBV14, with TRBD1 identical over 7 bases. The CDR3 contains 16 residues. Germline CDR1 SGHDN, CDR2 FVKESK. The trim removed 0 bases at V and 4 bases at J, leaving 6 bases unmatched. CDR3 sequence: CASSQDAQGVYNEQFF. As DNA, the CDR3 is TGTGCCAGCAGCCAAGATGCGCAGGGGGTTTACAATGAGCAGTTCTTC.

The CDR3 DNA reads TGCAGCGTTGGGACAGACCAAACCTATGGCTACACCTTC. As protein: CSVGTDQTYGYTF. The gene calls are TRBV29-1 and TRBJ1-2; a possible D gene is TRBD1 (6 bases). CDR3 length: 13 amino acids. Germline CDR1 SQVTM, CDR2 ANQGSEA. Trimming took off 4 bases at V and 4 bases at J, with 13 bases between the two ends. Drawing the rest from reference TRBV29-1 and TRBJ1-2, the complete variable domain is SAVISQKPSRDICQRGTSLTIQCQVDSQVTMMFWYRQQPGQSLTLIATANQGSEATYESGFVIDKFPISRPNLTFSTLTVSNMSPEDSSIYLCSVGTDQTYGYTFGSGTRLTVV.

The chain is built from TRBV5-1 and TRBJ1-1; D is ambiguous. Germline V CDR1 and CDR2: SGHRS, YFSETQ. The CDR3 is 13 residues long. V was clipped by 0 bases and J by 8 bases, with 11 bases between them. The CDR3 reads CASSLGVGSEAFF. For the CDR3, the DNA is TGCGCCAGCAGCTTGGGGGTAGGGAGCGAAGCTTTCTTT.

This clonotype was found a few times. One junction end disagrees with the germline gene, perhaps due to a read error. This rearrangement joins TRBV27 to TRBJ2-1, with no clear D. The CDR3 has 14 residues. Germline V gene lookup returns CDR1 MNHEY and CDR2 SMNVEV (reference sequence). CDR3 coding DNA: TGTGCCACCAGTTTAGCACAGTCCTACAATGAGCAGTTCTTC. Residues: CATSLAQSYNEQFF.

Regarding this clonotype: Sequence at one end of the junction differs from germline and may be a read error. The rearrangement joins TRBV3-1 to TRBJ2-1; D may be TRBD1 (6 bases). The CDR3 totals 16 residues. Germline V gives CDR1 LGHDT, CDR2 YNNKEL (reference sequence). The CDR3 loop reads CVSSHASATGWNEQFF. The CDR3 region has the DNA TGTGTCAGCAGCCACGCCAGCGCGACAGGTTGGAATGAGCAGTTCTTC.

This sequence joins TRBV5-5 and TRBJ2-7; 8 nucleotides align to TRBD2. The CDR3 length is 16 residues. Germline loops: CDR1 SGHKS, CDR2 YYEKEE (reference sequence). The junction had 9 bases not matched to a gene; V was cut back by 4 bases and J by 0 bases. CDR3 loop: CASSPSNRGGSYEQYF. The CDR3 bases are TGTGCCAGCAGCCCATCCAATCGGGGGGGCTCCTACGAGCAGTACTTC.

This clonotype turned up a few times. This sequence joins TRBV5-5 and TRBJ1-2; D unresolved. Germline lookup yields CDR1 SGHKS and CDR2 YYEKEE (reference sequence). The V end was cut by 1 base, the J end by 10 bases, with 17 bases between. The CDR3 is 14 residues long. The CDR3 sequence: CASSLRFGQIYYTF. The CDR3 nucleotides are TGTGCCAGCAGCTTGCGGTTCGGCCAGATTTACTACACCTTC.

Many counts were recorded for this clonotype. The junction does not match germline at one end; this may be a read error. The chain is built from TRBV7-2 and TRBJ2-7; D is tentatively TRBD1 or TRBD2 (5 bases each). The CDR3 loop spans 14 amino acids. Germline CDR1 and CDR2: SGHTA and FQGNSA. The chain's CDR3 is CASSSQGDSYEQYF. DNA of the CDR3: TGCGCCAGCAGCTCTCAGGGAGACTCCTACGAGCAGTACTTC.

This clonotype was seen a handful of times. The rearrangement joins TRBV29-1 to TRBJ2-7; D may be TRBD1 (6 bases). Germline loops: CDR1 SQVTM, CDR2 ANQGSEA. Between the trimmed V and J ends, which lost 4 bases and 2 bases, there was a span of 21 bases. This CDR3 region has 16 residues. The CDR3 DNA reads TGCAGCGTTGTCTTTTCAGTGGGGGCCGTTACCTACGAGCAGTACTTC. This gives the protein CSVVFSVGAVTYEQYF.

The chain is built from TRBV6-5 and TRBJ2-5; the match to TRBD1 covers 7 bases. The J call may be in error: the DNA end matches TRBJ2-7 better. This CDR3 region has 14 residues. Germline V CDR1 and CDR2: MNHEY, SVGAGI. The CDR3 DNA follows: TGTGCCAGCACCGAGGGGCGACAGGGATACGAGCAGTACTTC. Translation: CASTEGRQGYEQYF.

The CDR3 protein is CASSSNYRGVEQYF. DNA of the CDR3: TGTGCCAGCAGCTCCAACTACAGGGGCGTCGAGCAGTACTTC. This chain links TRBV7-2 with TRBJ2-7; the match to TRBD1 covers 7 bases. The CDR3 spans 14 residues. V lost 4 bases to trimming and J lost 6 bases; unmatched junction nucleotides: 9. The V gene's germline CDR1 is SGHTA and CDR2 FQGNSA.

This clonotype has just a few counts. V usage is TRBV10-3 and J usage is TRBJ1-2; D is unclear. The CDR3 spans 14 residues. The germline V gene encodes CDR1 ENHRY and CDR2 SYGVKD. V was shortened by 4 bases and J by 3 bases, with 12 bases between the two germline ends. CDR3 loop: CAISAVGEYYGYTF. DNA of the CDR3: TGTGCCATCAGTGCCGTTGGGGAATACTATGGCTACACCTTC.

The J gene is TRBJ1-5, the V gene TRBV28; a weak D match, TRBD1 (6 bases). Trimming stripped 1 base from V and 1 base from J, with 14 bases between. Germline CDR1 reads MDHEN; CDR2 reads SYDVKM. The CDR3 runs to 17 residues. The chain's CDR3 is CASSLSLGASSNQPQHF. Here the CDR3 DNA reads TGTGCCAGCAGTTTATCATTGGGGGCAAGCAGCAATCAGCCCCAGCATTTT.

Note on this clonotype: The missing conserved phenylalanine or tryptophan at the end of this CDR3 makes a read error likely. The chain joins TRBV7-6 to TRBJ2-2; the D is unclear. V was shortened by 1 base and J by 2 bases, with 5 bases between the two germline ends. The V gene's germline CDR1 is SGHVS and CDR2 FNYEAQ. CDR3 length equals 14 residues. CDR3 DNA: TGTGCCAGCAGCTTAGGGGCCAACACCGGGGAGCTGTTTTTG. Translated: CASSLGANTGELFL.

As to this clonotype: Sequence at one end of the junction differs from germline and may be a read error. The rearrangement links TRBV28 to TRBJ2-7; the D is unclear. Germline V gives CDR1 MDHEN, CDR2 SYDVKM. There are 14 residues in the CDR3. CDR3 protein: CASSFAPIGYERYF. In DNA form, the CDR3 reads TGTGCCAGCAGTTTTGCCCCGATTGGTTACGAGCGGTACTTC.

V gene TRBV27 combines with J gene TRBJ1-2, with D possibly matching TRBD1 (6 bases). Between the trimmed V and J ends, which lost 2 bases and 7 bases, there was a span of 14 bases. CDR1 and CDR2 (germline): MNHEY, SMNVEV (reference sequence). The CDR3 has 14 amino acids. CDR3: CASSLAEGGSGYTF. The CDR3 coding sequence is TGTGCCAGCAGTTTAGCTGAGGGGGGCTCTGGCTACACCTTC.

The V call is TRBV27, the J call TRBJ1-2, with TRBD1 matching 8 bases. With V trimmed by 6 bases and J by 5 bases, 17 bases remained unmatched. CDR1 and CDR2 (germline): MNHEY, SMNVEV (reference sequence). The CDR3 extends over 17 amino acids. The CDR3 loop reads CASRTSGTGRTEYGYTF. CDR3 DNA: TGTGCCAGCAGAACCTCCGGGACAGGACGCACGGAGTATGGCTACACCTTC.

The chain combines TRBV4-3 with TRBJ1-4; perhaps TRBD1 as D (5 bases). There are 15 residues in the CDR3. V lost 1 base to trimming and J lost 4 bases, with 10 bases between them. Germline V gene lookup returns CDR1 LGHNA and CDR2 YSLEER. The CDR3 sequence: CASSQVGGNNEKLFF. The CDR3 bases are TGCGCCAGCAGCCAAGTCGGGGGAAATAATGAAAAACTGTTTTTT.

The V call is TRBV7-9, the J call TRBJ2-1, with 8 bases matching TRBD2. This CDR3 is built from 15 residues. The germline CDR1 and CDR2 sequences are SEHNR and FQNEAQ (reference sequence). J lost 5 bases, V lost 3 bases, and 6 bases had no gene match. CDR3 DNA: TGTGCCAGCAGCTTTTTACGGGGGGGCCACAATGAGCAGTTCTTC. It codes for CASSFLRGGHNEQFF. Full variable domain (rest looked up from reference TRBV7-9 and TRBJ2-1): DTGVSQNPRHKITKRGQNVTFRCDPISEHNRLYWYRQTLGQGPEFLTYFQNEAQLEKSRLLSDRFSAERPKGSFSTLEIQRTEQGDSAMYLCASSFLRGGHNEQFFGPGTRLTVL.

The chain employs TRBV5-1 and TRBJ1-5; D is perhaps TRBD1 (5 bases). Germline V gene sequence: CDR1 SGHRS, CDR2 YFSETQ. The V gene lost 0 bases and the J gene lost 7 bases, with 14 bases spanning the gap. The CDR3 length is 15 residues. Here the CDR3 DNA reads TGCGCCAGCAGCTTGGTTGGGGGAAGGAACCAGCCCCAGCATTTT. Its protein product is CASSLVGGRNQPQHF.

The table lists this clonotype with a few counts. V gene TRBV6-5 combines with J gene TRBJ2-1, with D possibly TRBD2 on 8 matching bases. Germline lookup yields CDR1 MNHEY and CDR2 SVGAGI. This CDR3 comprises 17 residues. Trimming cost V 4 bases and J 4 bases, with 20 bases left between them. CDR3 region: CASSSPGGSGDYNEQFF. The CDR3 region has the DNA TGTGCCAGCAGTTCCCCAGGGGGTAGCGGGGATTACAATGAGCAGTTCTTC.